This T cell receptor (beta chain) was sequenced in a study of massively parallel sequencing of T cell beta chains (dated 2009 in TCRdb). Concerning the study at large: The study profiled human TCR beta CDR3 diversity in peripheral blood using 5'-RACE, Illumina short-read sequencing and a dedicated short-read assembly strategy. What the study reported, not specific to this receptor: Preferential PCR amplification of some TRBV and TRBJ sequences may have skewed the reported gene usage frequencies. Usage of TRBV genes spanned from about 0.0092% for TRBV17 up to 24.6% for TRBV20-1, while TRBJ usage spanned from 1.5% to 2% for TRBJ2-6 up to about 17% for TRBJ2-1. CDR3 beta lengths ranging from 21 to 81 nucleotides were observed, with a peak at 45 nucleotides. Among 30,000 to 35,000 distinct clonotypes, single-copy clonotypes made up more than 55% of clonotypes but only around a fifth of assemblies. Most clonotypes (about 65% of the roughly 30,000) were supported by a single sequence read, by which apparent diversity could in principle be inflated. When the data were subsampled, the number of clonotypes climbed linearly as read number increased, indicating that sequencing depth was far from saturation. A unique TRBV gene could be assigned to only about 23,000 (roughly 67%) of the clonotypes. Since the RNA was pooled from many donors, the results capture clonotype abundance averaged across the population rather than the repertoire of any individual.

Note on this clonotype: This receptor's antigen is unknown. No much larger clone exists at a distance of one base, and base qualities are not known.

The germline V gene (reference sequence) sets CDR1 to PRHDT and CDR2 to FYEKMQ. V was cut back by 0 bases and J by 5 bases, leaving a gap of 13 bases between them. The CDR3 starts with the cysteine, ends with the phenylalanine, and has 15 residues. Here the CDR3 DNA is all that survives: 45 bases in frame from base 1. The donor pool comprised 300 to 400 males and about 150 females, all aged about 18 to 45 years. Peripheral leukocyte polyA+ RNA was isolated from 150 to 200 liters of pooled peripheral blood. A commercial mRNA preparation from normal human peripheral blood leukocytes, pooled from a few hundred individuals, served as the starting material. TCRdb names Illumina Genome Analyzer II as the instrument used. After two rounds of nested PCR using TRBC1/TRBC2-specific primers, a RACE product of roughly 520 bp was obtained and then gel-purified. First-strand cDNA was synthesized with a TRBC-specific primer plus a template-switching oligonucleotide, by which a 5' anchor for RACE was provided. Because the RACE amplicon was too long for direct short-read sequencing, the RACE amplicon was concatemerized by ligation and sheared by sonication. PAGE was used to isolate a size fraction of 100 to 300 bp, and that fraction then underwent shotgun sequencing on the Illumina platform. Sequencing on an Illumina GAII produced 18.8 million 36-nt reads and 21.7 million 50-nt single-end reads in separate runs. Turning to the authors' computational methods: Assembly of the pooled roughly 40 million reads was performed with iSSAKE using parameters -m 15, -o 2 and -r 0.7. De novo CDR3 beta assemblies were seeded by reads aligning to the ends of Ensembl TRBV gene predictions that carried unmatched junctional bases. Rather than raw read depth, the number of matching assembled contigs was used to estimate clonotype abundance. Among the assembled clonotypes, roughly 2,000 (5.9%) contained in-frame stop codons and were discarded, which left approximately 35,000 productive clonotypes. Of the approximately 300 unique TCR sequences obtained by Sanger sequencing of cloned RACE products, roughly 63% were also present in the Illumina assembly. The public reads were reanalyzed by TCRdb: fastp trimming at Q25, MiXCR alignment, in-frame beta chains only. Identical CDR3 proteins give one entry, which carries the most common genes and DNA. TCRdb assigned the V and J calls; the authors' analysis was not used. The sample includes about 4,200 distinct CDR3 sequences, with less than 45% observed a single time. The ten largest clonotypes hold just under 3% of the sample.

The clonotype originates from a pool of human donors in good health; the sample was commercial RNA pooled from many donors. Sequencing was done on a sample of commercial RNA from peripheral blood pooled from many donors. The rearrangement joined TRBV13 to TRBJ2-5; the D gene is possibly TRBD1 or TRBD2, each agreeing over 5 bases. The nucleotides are TGTGCCAGCAGCTTAGGTCCGCTCGGGGCGGAGACCCAGTACTTC. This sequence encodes CASSLGPLGAETQYF.